This TCR beta chain is from a study of blood T cell repertoires in COVID-19 (dated by TCRdb to about 2020). In the study overall: Collaborator samples came from the United States, Italy and Spain and covered acute and convalescent phases of COVID-19. The material from the prospective study consisted of cDNA or gDNA derived from T cells, B-cell-depleted T cells, or PBMCs. Samples came from the ongoing ImmuneRACE study (first 160 participants) plus 1,254 subjects from 6 global collaborators. The dataset comprised deeply sampled blood TCRbeta repertoires from subjects exposed to, actively infected with, or recovered from COVID-19. The repertoires were released in a freely available public database meant as a resource for research on the immune response to SARS-CoV-2. A de-identified subject ID, COVID-19 status, age in years and sex were almost always included in the sample metadata. Where HLA class I and class II types were available, the types were taken from metadata supplied by the sample provider, not from assay-based typing. The investigation overall reported the following: Clinical and demographic metadata were provided uncurated, with the amount varying by source and participant.

At the junction V is shortened by 3 bases and J by 3 bases, with 8 bases in between. The CDR3 sequence holds 13 residues, the cysteine and phenylalanine included. Left in the record is the CDR3 DNA by itself, 39 bases read in frame from the first base. In the germline V gene (reference sequence), CDR1 corresponds to SEHNR and CDR2 to FQNEAQ. TCRbeta CDR3 regions were amplified from genomic DNA using the immunoSEQ Assay, a bias-controlled multiplex PCR. As for the authors' bioinformatics: Nucleated cell counts per sample were estimated from amplification of reference gene primers within the assay. Sequence reads were collapsed and filtered to measure the absolute abundance of every unique TCRbeta CDR3 rearrangement. For each sample, productive Simpson clonality was calculated as the square root of Simpson's diversity index over productive rearrangements. Imported from immuneACCESS, the table was reduced by TCRdb to in-frame sequences with V and J called. These copies leave out some clones; in studies compared against another copy, an unresolved V gene accounts for under half, and the cause of the remainder is not known. V, J and clone size are taken as reported in that table, and D and trimming were inferred from the DNA itself. The sample has 200,000 to 250,000 clones on record, 75% to 85% of them singletons. The ten most abundant clones make up about 13% of the sample.

Whole blood was collected in K2EDTA tubes by collaborating institutions according to the institutions' own protocols. For TCRbeta analysis, collaborators shipped samples in one of three forms: frozen whole blood, isolated PBMCs, or DNA extracted from either of those sample types. Comments on this clone: The antigen this receptor binds is unknown. Nothing much larger sits one base from this clone, and base qualities are not available. Within the sample, other DNA sequences also encode this same CDR3.

The sample consisted of peripheral blood. The chain uses TRBV7-9 and TRBJ1-1; possibly the D gene is TRBD1, per 5 matching bases. This TCR was recovered from a human donor in a cohort sampled during active COVID-19. The CDR3 is CASSLIGDTEAFF. Read as DNA, the sequence is TGTGCCAGCAGCTTGATAGGGGACACTGAAGCTTTCTTT. Here the CDR3 is joined to the reference TRBV7-9 and TRBJ1-1 genes, and the full variable domain is: DTGVSQNPRHKITKRGQNVTFRCDPISEHNRLYWYRQTLGQGPEFLTYFQNEAQLEKSRLLSDRFSAERPKGSFSTLEIQRTEQGDSAMYLCASSLIGDTEAFFGQGTRLTVV.